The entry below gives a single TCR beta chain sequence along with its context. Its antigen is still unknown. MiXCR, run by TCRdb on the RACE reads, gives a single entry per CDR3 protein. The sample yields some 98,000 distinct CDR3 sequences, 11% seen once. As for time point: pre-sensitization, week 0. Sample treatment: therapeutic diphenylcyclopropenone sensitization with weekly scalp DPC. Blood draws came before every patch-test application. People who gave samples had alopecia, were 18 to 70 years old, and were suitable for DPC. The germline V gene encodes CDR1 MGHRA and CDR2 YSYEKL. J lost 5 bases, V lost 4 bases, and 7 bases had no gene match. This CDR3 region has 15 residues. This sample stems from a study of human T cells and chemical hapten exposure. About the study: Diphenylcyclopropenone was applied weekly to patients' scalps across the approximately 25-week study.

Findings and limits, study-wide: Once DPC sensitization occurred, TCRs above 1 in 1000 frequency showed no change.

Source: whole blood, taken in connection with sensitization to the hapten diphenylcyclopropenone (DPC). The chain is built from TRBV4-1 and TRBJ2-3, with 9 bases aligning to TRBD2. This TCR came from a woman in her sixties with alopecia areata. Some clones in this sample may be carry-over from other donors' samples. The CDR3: CASSLNSGGLDTQYF. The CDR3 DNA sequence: TGCGCCAGCAGCCTAAATAGCGGGGGCTTAGATACGCAGTATTTT.